The 24 T cell receptor beta chains below come from one sample, sequenced in a study of OX40 agonist ivuxolimab in advanced cancers. Measured with immunoSEQ multiplex PCR; TCRdb has only the in-frame clones, and not every one. Of about 55,000 clones in the sample, more than 75% are singletons; the top ten hold about 13%. The sequencing used CD4+ or CD8+ T cells sorted from blood, collected in a trial of the OX40 agonist ivuxolimab. These receptors originate from an adult with an advanced solid tumor such as melanoma, head and neck, liver or kidney cancer.

This clone was seen only a few times. This sequence joins TRBV19 and TRBJ2-6; D remains ambiguous. There are 15 residues in the CDR3. The germline V gene encodes CDR1 LNHDA and CDR2 SQIVND (reference sequence). V was pared by 2 bases and J by 0 bases, with 5 bases between. The CDR3 nucleotides read TGTGCCAGTAGTATAATCCGCTCTGGGGCCAACGTCCTGACTTTC. Its protein product is CASSIIRSGANVLTF.

As DNA, the CDR3 is TGTGCCAGCAGCTTTCAATCCGGGACCGGGGCCAATGAGCAGTTCTTC. Protein product: CASSFQSGTGANEQFF. V usage is TRBV11-3 and J usage is TRBJ2-1; the D call may be TRBD1 or TRBD2 (5 bases each). The CDR3 covers 16 residues. The V end lost 3 bases, the J end lost 6 bases, and 18 bases lay between the germline ends. CDR1 and CDR2 from the germline V gene are SGHNT and YENEEA.

V usage is TRBV18 and J usage is TRBJ2-7, with 7 bases matching TRBD2. This CDR3 is built from 12 residues. CDR1 and CDR2 (germline): KGHSH, LQKENI. Trimming at V came to 0 bases and at J to 7 bases, leaving 0 bases not matched to a gene. The CDR3 here is CASSPPGGEQYF. CDR3 bases: TGTGCCAGCTCACCACCGGGGGGGGAGCAGTACTTC.

This clone came up once. The chain links TRBV4-1 to TRBJ1-3; D remains ambiguous. V gave up 5 bases and J gave up 2 bases, with 10 bases separating them. The CDR3 runs to 14 residues. CDR1 is MGHRA, CDR2 YSYEKL, per germline. The CDR3 DNA reads TGCGCCAGCAGCTCCAGGATGACTGGAAACACCATATATTTT. The encoded protein is CASSSRMTGNTIYF.

V is TRBV6-6 and J is TRBJ1-1; 7 bases line up with TRBD1. Germline loops: CDR1 MNHNY, CDR2 SVGAGI (reference sequence). The CDR3 extends over 16 amino acids. V lost 6 bases and J lost 1; bases outside the gene matches: 11. CDR3 DNA sequence: TGTGCCAGCAGCCAACCCGGGGACAGTCAGAACACTGAAGCTTTCTTT. Translating it yields CASSQPGDSQNTEAFF.

This chain links TRBV10-2 with TRBJ2-2; 12 bases match TRBD2. The CDR3 consists of 16 residues. The ends lost 6 bases at V and 1 base at J; junction bases unmatched: 3. Germline assignment: CDR1 WSHSY and CDR2 SAAADI. The CDR3 reads CASRSSGRGNTGELFF. Here the CDR3 DNA reads TGCGCCAGCAGGTCTAGCGGGAGGGGGAACACCGGGGAGCTGTTTTTT.

The chain employs TRBV11-2 and TRBJ2-2, with 14 bases that match TRBD2. J lost 5 bases, V lost 5 bases, and 7 bases had no gene match. The CDR3 runs to 17 residues. Germline V gene data show CDR1 as SGHAT and CDR2 as FQNNGV. The CDR3 loop reads CASSPRLAGGPTGELFF. The CDR3, as DNA: TGTGCCAGCAGCCCCCGACTAGCGGGAGGGCCAACCGGGGAGCTGTTTTTT.

J is TRBJ2-7 and V is TRBV10-3; 9 nucleotides agree with TRBD2. The CDR3 totals 16 residues. The J segment lost 6 bases and the V segment lost 0 bases, leaving 9 bases of the junction unmatched. The germline V gene has CDR1 ENHRY and CDR2 SYGVKD. The CDR3 spells CAISESVLAGSSEQYF. The DNA of the CDR3 is TGTGCCATCAGTGAGTCGGTACTAGCGGGTAGCTCCGAGCAGTACTTC.

V and J are TRBV5-6 and TRBJ2-1; D unresolved. V lost 1 base and J lost 8, with 7 bases in between. CDR3 length: 12 amino acids. In germline, CDR1 is SGHDT, CDR2 YYEEEE. The CDR3 DNA follows: TGTGCCAGCAGCTTGTCCGGAGATGAGCAGTTCTTC. Protein sequence: CASSLSGDEQFF.

The chain links TRBV7-6 to TRBJ1-3, with D maybe TRBD1 (5 bases). In germline, CDR1 is SGHVS, CDR2 FNYEAQ. This CDR3 spans 14 amino acids. Trimming removed 4 bases at V and 4 bases at J, with 11 bases between. CDR3 protein: CASSSGRMGNTIYF. In DNA form, the CDR3 reads TGTGCCAGCAGCTCGGGACGGATGGGAAACACCATATATTTT. Combining the CDR3 with reference TRBV7-6 and TRBJ1-3 gives the whole variable domain GAGVSQSPRYKVTKRGQDVALRCDPISGHVSLYWYRQALGQGPEFLTYFNYEAQQDKSGLPNDRFSAERPEGSISTLTIQRTEQRDSAMYRCASSSGRMGNTIYFGEGSWLTVV.

This clone was picked up a small number of times. The chain combines TRBV6-1 with TRBJ1-2; a weak D match, TRBD1 (5 bases). This CDR3 has 16 residues. Trimming stripped 1 base from V and 3 bases from J, with 15 bases between. CDR1 is MNHNS and CDR2 is SASEGT in the germline V gene. In DNA form, the CDR3 reads TGTGCCAGCAGTGAAGTTAAGAGACAGAGAGACTATGGCTACACCTTC. Its protein is CASSEVKRQRDYGYTF.

This rearrangement joins TRBV4-1 to TRBJ2-5; D uncertain. Germline V gene sequence: CDR1 MGHRA, CDR2 YSYEKL. CDR3 size: 17 residues. Trimming removed 0 bases at V and 5 bases at J, with 19 bases between. The CDR3 here is CASSQDVLSTVGETQYF. CDR3 nucleotide sequence: TGCGCCAGCAGCCAAGATGTGCTAAGCACGGTCGGTGAGACCCAGTACTTC.

This chain joins TRBV27 and TRBJ2-7; tentative D call: TRBD2 (6 bases). The germline V gene has CDR1 MNHEY and CDR2 SMNVEV (reference sequence). V was clipped by 6 bases and J by 2 bases, with 14 bases between them. CDR3 length: 14 residues. The CDR3 DNA reads TGTGCCAGCAGCCGGGACTCGATCCCCTACGAGCAGTACTTC. This gives the protein CASSRDSIPYEQYF.

J is TRBJ2-7 and V is TRBV5-1; no firm D call. The germline V gene has CDR1 SGHRS and CDR2 YFSETQ. V was clipped by 0 bases and J by 2 bases, with 9 bases between them. The CDR3 runs to 14 residues. The CDR3 bases are TGCGCCAGCAGCTTGGCACCGGCGACCTACGAGCAGTACTTC. Its protein is CASSLAPATYEQYF.

The chain has TRBV28 and TRBJ1-1; TRBD1 agrees at 9 bases. The trim removed 5 bases at V and 2 bases at J, leaving 6 bases unmatched. This CDR3 has 15 residues. CDR1 is MDHEN and CDR2 is SYDVKM in the germline V gene. The chain's CDR3 is CASSPPTGGNTEAFF. Here the CDR3 DNA reads TGTGCCAGCAGTCCCCCGACAGGGGGTAACACTGAAGCTTTCTTT. The full variable domain, its missing parts supplied by reference TRBV28 and TRBJ1-1, is DVKVTQSSRYLVKRTGEKVFLECVQDMDHENMFWYRQDPGLGLRLIYFSYDVKMKEKGDIPEGYSVSREKKERFSLILESASTNQTSMYLCASSPPTGGNTEAFFGQGTRLTVV.

V gene TRBV19 combines with J gene TRBJ2-7; 11 bases are a match to TRBD1. Trimming cost V 3 bases and J 5 bases; bases outside gene matches: 6. Germline V CDR1 and CDR2: LNHDA, SQIVND (reference sequence). The CDR3 is 15 residues long. As DNA, the CDR3 is TGTGCCAGTAGTATTGGAGGACAGGGGGCGAACGAGCAGTACTTC. It specifies CASSIGGQGANEQYF.

The chain employs TRBV29-1 and TRBJ2-1; 7 bases are a match to TRBD2. V shed 3 bases, J shed 1 base, and the junction held 9 bases outside the gene matches. CDR3 length equals 16 residues. Germline V CDR1 and CDR2: SQVTM, ANQGSEA. CDR3 coding DNA: TGCAGCGTTGAGGCGGTATGGGGGGGGTCCTACAATGAGCAGTTCTTC. It yields the protein CSVEAVWGGSYNEQFF.

This clone has more than one count but fewer than ten. The chain is built from TRBV30 and TRBJ2-3, with a tentative D call TRBD1 (6 bases). The V gene's germline CDR1 is GTSNPN and CDR2 SVGIG (reference sequence). Trimming stripped 2 bases from V and 0 bases from J, with 9 bases between. The CDR3 runs 14 residues. The CDR3 loop is CAWSQGFSTDTQYF. The CDR3 DNA is TGTGCCTGGAGTCAGGGGTTTAGCACAGATACGCAGTATTTT.

The chain employs TRBV27 and TRBJ2-1; D may be TRBD1 or TRBD2 (6 bases each). CDR1 and CDR2 (germline): MNHEY, SMNVEV (reference sequence). Trimming left V 3 bases short and J 0 bases short, with 15 bases between. CDR3 length: 17 residues. CDR3 coding DNA: TGTGCCAGCAGTTTCGGGGGCGGGGCCCTCTCCTACAATGAGCAGTTCTTC. Amino acids: CASSFGGGALSYNEQFF.

The chain has TRBV6-6 and TRBJ1-5; 7 positions agree with TRBD1. CDR1 and CDR2 (germline): MNHNY, SVGAGI (reference sequence). V trimming: 6 bases; J trimming: 0 bases; junction bases outside the gene matches: 5. CDR3 size: 15 residues. The CDR3 coding sequence is TGTGCCAGCAGCCCCAGGGGGGCTAGCAATCAGCCCCAGCATTTT. Translated, it gives CASSPRGASNQPQHF.

This chain joins TRBV6-6 and TRBJ2-3, with D hard to call. V was trimmed by 2 bases and J by 0 bases, leaving 9 bases between them. CDR3 length: 15 amino acids. Germline V lookup: CDR1 MNHNY, CDR2 SVGAGI (reference sequence). The CDR3 region has the DNA TGTGCCAGCAGTTACAGACTCGCTAGCACAGATACGCAGTATTTT. Translated: CASSYRLASTDTQYF.

In its sample, this clone was seen once. V and J are TRBV6-5 and TRBJ2-4; D gene unclear. With 2 bases removed from V and 1 base from J, the gap between germline ends came to 9 bases. CDR1 is MNHEY, CDR2 SVGAGI, per germline. This CDR3 comprises 15 residues. The CDR3 spells CASSYTDTAKNIQYF. DNA for the CDR3: TGTGCCAGCAGTTACACGGATACGGCCAAAAACATTCAGTACTTC.

The genes are TRBV2 and TRBJ2-3; D is possibly TRBD2 (5 bases). CDR1 and CDR2 (germline): SNHLY, FYNNEI. Trimming took off 3 bases at V and 1 base at J, with 11 bases between the two ends. The CDR3 loop spans 15 amino acids. This CDR3 reads CASSDGGGRTDTQYF. For the CDR3, the DNA is TGTGCCAGCAGTGATGGCGGCGGGCGCACAGATACGCAGTATTTT.

The chain carries TRBV10-3 and TRBJ2-2; TRBD1 matches at 8 bases. The germline gives CDR1 ENHRY, CDR2 SYGVKD. J gave up 1 base and V 6 bases, and 7 bases lay outside the gene matches. The length of the CDR3 is 16 residues. CDR3 sequence (DNA): TGTGCCATCAGCGCCTCGACAGGGGAGAACACCGGGGAGCTGTTTTTT. Translation: CAISASTGENTGELFF.